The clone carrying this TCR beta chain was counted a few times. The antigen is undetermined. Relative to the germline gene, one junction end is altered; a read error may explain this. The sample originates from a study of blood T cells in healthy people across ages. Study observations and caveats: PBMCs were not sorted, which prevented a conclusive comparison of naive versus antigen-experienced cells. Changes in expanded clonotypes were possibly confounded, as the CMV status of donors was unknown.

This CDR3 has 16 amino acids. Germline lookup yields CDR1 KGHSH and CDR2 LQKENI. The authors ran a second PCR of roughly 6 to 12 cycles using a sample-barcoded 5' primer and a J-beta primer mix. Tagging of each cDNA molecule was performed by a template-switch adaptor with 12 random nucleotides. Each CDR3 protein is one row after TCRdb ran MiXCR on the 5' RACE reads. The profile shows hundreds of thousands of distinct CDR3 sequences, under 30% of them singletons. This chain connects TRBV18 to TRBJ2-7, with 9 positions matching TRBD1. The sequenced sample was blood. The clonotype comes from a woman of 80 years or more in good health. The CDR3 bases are TGTGCCAGCTCATCACCCCCGGGACAGGGCTCCTACGAACAGTACTTC. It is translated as CASSSPPGQGSYEQYF.